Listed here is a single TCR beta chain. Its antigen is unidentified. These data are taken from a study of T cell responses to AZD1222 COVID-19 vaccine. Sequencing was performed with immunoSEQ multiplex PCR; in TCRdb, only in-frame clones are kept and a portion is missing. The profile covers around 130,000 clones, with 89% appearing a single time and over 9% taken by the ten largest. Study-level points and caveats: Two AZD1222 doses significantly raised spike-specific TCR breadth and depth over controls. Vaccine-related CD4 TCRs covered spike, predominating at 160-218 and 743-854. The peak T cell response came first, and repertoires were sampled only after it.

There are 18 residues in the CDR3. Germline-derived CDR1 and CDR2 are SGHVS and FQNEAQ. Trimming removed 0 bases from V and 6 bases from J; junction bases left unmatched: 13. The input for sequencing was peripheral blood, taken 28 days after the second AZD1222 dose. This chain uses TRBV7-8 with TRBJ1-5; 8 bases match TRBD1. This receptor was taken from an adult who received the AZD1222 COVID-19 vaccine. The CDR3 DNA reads TGTGCCAGCAGCTTAGCCACGGGGAGTCAGGGGGCGCGTCAGCCCCAGCATTTT. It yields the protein CASSLATGSQGARQPQHF.